This T cell receptor (beta chain) appears in the sequencing data of a study of T cell changes during pregnancy in multiple sclerosis. TCRdb keeps only in-frame clones here, not all; method: immunoSEQ multiplex PCR. The data hold fewer than 140,000 clones, with about 90% observed a single time. After removal of 7 bases from V and 5 bases from J, the junction contained 10 bases not matched to a gene. The length of the CDR3 is 14 residues. CDR1 is MNHNY, CDR2 SVGAGI, per germline (reference sequence). This specimen consisted of peripheral blood, obtained before pregnancy. The V call is TRBV6-6, the J call TRBJ1-1; 7 bases agree with TRBD1. The clonotype was recovered from a female donor with multiple sclerosis, enrolled in a pregnancy study. CDR3 sequence: CASINRGGGTEAFF. In nucleotides, the CDR3 is TGTGCCAGCATCAACAGGGGCGGCGGGACTGAAGCTTTCTTT.